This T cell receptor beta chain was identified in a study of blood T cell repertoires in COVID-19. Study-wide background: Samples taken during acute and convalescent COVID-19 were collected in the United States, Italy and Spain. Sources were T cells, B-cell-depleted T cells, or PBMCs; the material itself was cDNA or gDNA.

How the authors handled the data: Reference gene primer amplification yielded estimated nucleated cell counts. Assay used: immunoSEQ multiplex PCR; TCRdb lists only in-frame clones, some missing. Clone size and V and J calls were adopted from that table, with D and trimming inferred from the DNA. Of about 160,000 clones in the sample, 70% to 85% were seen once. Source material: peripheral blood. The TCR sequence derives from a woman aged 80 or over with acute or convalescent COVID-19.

The CDR3 protein is CASRDRFPYEQYF. DNA of the CDR3: TGTGCCAGCAGGGACAGATTCCCCTACGAGCAGTACTTC. The chain recombines TRBV3-1 (or the pseudogene TRBV3-2) with TRBJ2-7; D possibly corresponds to TRBD1 (6 bases). V lost 6 bases to trimming and J lost 2 bases, with 11 bases between them. The CDR3 runs 13 residues. Per the germline V gene, CDR1 is LGHDT and CDR2 is YNNKEL (reference sequence).